The present TCR beta chain was sequenced within a study of T cell responses to AZD1222 COVID-19 vaccine. Sequenced by immunoSEQ multiplex PCR; TCRdb stores in-frame clones only, minus some. The data hold some 190,000 clones, with 88% observed a single time. Findings and caveats of the study: Spike-specific TCR breadth and depth grew following two AZD1222 doses. Clonal diversity was possibly underestimated, and the donors were mostly white British, with more females.

V gave up 0 bases and J gave up 6 bases, with 9 bases separating them. CDR1 and CDR2 from the germline V gene are MNHEY and SVGEGT. The CDR3 sequence is 15 residues long. With regard to this clone: What it binds is unknown.

This receptor was taken from an adult in good health. Sample: peripheral blood, taken on day 0 of AZD1222 vaccination. The chain carries TRBV6-2 or TRBV6-3 and TRBJ1-6; D remains unclear. The chain's CDR3 is CASSYSRGSNSPLHF. The CDR3 nucleotides are TGTGCCAGCAGTTACTCGCGGGGTAGTAATTCACCCCTCCACTTT.